The rows below give T cell receptor beta chains drawn from one sample of a study of graft-versus-host responses after intestinal transplantation. What these receptors recognize is not known. Data came from immunoSEQ multiplex PCR; TCRdb stores just in-frame clones and leaves some out. This sample carries over 100,000 clones, approximately 95% of them seen once, and the ten largest clones take roughly 3.5%. Sequenced here: unstimulated CD8+ T cells sorted from spleen or lymph node cells, sampled before intestinal transplant. Source of these receptors: a human donor who received an intestinal transplant. The CDR3 runs from the conserved cysteine through the conserved F or W. D genes are given only for firm matches. Size is stated for part of the rows, as once, few or many counts, or as a class when the clone is expanded.

D gene: -; clone size: -; V gene: TRBV7-8; CDR3 length: 15; J gene: TRBJ2-7; CDR3 protein: CASSRGSTANYEQYF; CDR3 DNA: TGTGCCAGCAGCCGAGGATCGACGGCAAATTACGAGCAGTACTTC
D gene: -; clone size: -; V gene: TRBV27; CDR3 length: 13; J gene: TRBJ1-1; CDR3 protein: CASSLGGQGEAFF; CDR3 DNA: TGTGCCAGCAGTCTCGGGGGGCAGGGTGAAGCTTTCTTT
D gene: -; clone size: once; V gene: TRBV28; CDR3 length: 13; J gene: TRBJ2-2; CDR3 protein: CASSSNGDGELFF; CDR3 DNA: TGTGCCAGCAGTTCCAATGGGGACGGGGAGCTGTTTTTT
D gene: -; clone size: -; V gene: TRBV20-1; CDR3 length: 11; J gene: TRBJ2-7; CDR3 protein: CSAEARYEQYF; CDR3 DNA: TGCAGTGCGGAGGCCCGATACGAGCAGTACTTC
D gene: -; clone size: once; V gene: TRBV28; CDR3 length: 15; J gene: TRBJ2-7; CDR3 protein: CASSFVKSFPYEQYF; CDR3 DNA: TGTGCCAGCAGTTTCGTAAAGTCATTCCCCTACGAGCAGTACTTC
D gene: -; clone size: -; V gene: TRBV28; CDR3 length: 11; J gene: TRBJ1-1; CDR3 protein: CASSPSTEAFF; CDR3 DNA: TGTGCCAGCAGCCCATCTACTGAAGCTTTCTTT
D gene: -; clone size: -; V gene: TRBV9; CDR3 length: 15; J gene: TRBJ1-5; CDR3 protein: CASSVGPGPNQPQHF; CDR3 DNA: TGTGCCAGCAGCGTAGGGCCAGGGCCTAATCAGCCCCAGCATTTT
D gene: -; clone size: -; V gene: TRBV10-3; CDR3 length: 16; J gene: TRBJ2-1; CDR3 protein: CAISLWEGSSYNEQFF; CDR3 DNA: TGTGCCATCAGTCTCTGGGAAGGGAGCTCCTACAATGAGCAGTTCTTC
D gene: TRBD2; clone size: -; V gene: TRBV27; CDR3 length: 17; J gene: TRBJ2-1; CDR3 protein: CASSLLSGRAGYNEQFF; CDR3 DNA: TGTGCCAGCAGTCTTCTTAGCGGGAGGGCCGGATACAATGAGCAGTTCTTC
D gene: -; clone size: -; V gene: TRBV6-5; CDR3 length: 13; J gene: TRBJ2-3; CDR3 protein: CASRLMSTDTQYF; CDR3 DNA: TGTGCCAGCCGTCTAATGAGCACAGATACGCAGTATTTT
D gene: TRBD1; clone size: -; V gene: TRBV2; CDR3 length: 15; J gene: TRBJ1-2; CDR3 protein: CASSENVDRQNGYTF; CDR3 DNA: TGTGCCAGCAGTGAGAATGTGGACAGGCAGAATGGCTACACCTTC
D gene: -; clone size: -; V gene: TRBV6-6; CDR3 length: 15; J gene: TRBJ2-7; CDR3 protein: CASSPDGQSSYEQYF; CDR3 DNA: TGTGCCAGCAGCCCGGACGGACAAAGCTCCTACGAGCAGTACTTC
D gene: TRBD2; clone size: -; V gene: TRBV11-2; CDR3 length: 15; J gene: TRBJ2-1; CDR3 protein: CASSLELAGFYEQFF; CDR3 DNA: TGTGCCAGCAGCTTAGAACTAGCGGGATTCTATGAGCAGTTCTTC
D gene: -; clone size: -; V gene: TRBV19; CDR3 length: 14; J gene: TRBJ1-2; CDR3 protein: CASSIGGPTYGYTF; CDR3 DNA: TGTGCCAGTAGTATTGGGGGCCCGACCTATGGCTACACCTTC
D gene: TRBD1; clone size: -; V gene: TRBV6-1; CDR3 length: 13; J gene: TRBJ1-2; CDR3 protein: CASTVQGSYGYTF; CDR3 DNA: TGTGCCAGCACCGTACAGGGGTCCTATGGCTACACCTTC
D gene: TRBD2; clone size: -; V gene: TRBV7-6; CDR3 length: 19; J gene: TRBJ2-2; CDR3 protein: CASSSESYSGRASAGELFF; CDR3 DNA: TGTGCCAGCAGCTCAGAGAGTTATAGCGGGAGGGCCTCCGCCGGGGAGCTGTTTTTT
D gene: TRBD1; clone size: -; V gene: TRBV7-8; CDR3 length: 15; J gene: TRBJ1-1; CDR3 protein: CASSVRQGVNTEAFF; CDR3 DNA: TGTGCCAGCAGCGTAAGACAGGGGGTGAACACTGAAGCTTTCTTT
D gene: -; clone size: -; V gene: TRBV27; CDR3 length: 15; J gene: TRBJ2-1; CDR3 protein: CASSLISLAGNEQFF; CDR3 DNA: TGTGCCAGCAGTTTAATTTCCCTAGCCGGCAATGAGCAGTTCTTC
D gene: -; clone size: once; V gene: TRBV11-2; CDR3 length: 15; J gene: TRBJ2-7; CDR3 protein: CVSSQLRGGRYEQYF; CDR3 DNA: TGTGTCAGCAGCCAACTCAGGGGGGGGCGGTACGAGCAGTACTTC
D gene: TRBD1; clone size: -; V gene: TRBV10-3; CDR3 length: 14; J gene: TRBJ2-7; CDR3 protein: CAISERTGLYEQYF; CDR3 DNA: TGTGCCATCAGTGAACGGACAGGGCTTTACGAGCAGTACTTC
D gene: -; clone size: -; V gene: TRBV13; CDR3 length: 16; J gene: TRBJ2-1; CDR3 protein: CASSLGGESSYNEQFF; CDR3 DNA: TGTGCCAGCAGCTTAGGGGGGGAGAGCTCCTACAATGAGCAGTTCTTC
D gene: TRBD1; clone size: -; V gene: TRBV7-8; CDR3 length: 15; J gene: TRBJ2-6; CDR3 protein: CASSGTGAGANVLTF; CDR3 DNA: TGTGCCAGCAGCGGGACAGGGGCTGGGGCCAACGTCCTGACTTTC
D gene: TRBD2; clone size: -; V gene: TRBV5-6; CDR3 length: 18; J gene: TRBJ2-1; CDR3 protein: CASSFEGLAGAGYNEQFF; CDR3 DNA: TGTGCCAGCAGCTTCGAGGGACTAGCGGGAGCCGGCTACAATGAGCAGTTCTTC
D gene: -; clone size: -; V gene: TRBV5-6; CDR3 length: 15; J gene: TRBJ1-1; CDR3 protein: CASSLEGQRGTEAFF; CDR3 DNA: TGTGCCAGCAGCTTGGAAGGGCAGAGAGGGACTGAAGCTTTCTTT
D gene: -; clone size: once; V gene: TRBV27; CDR3 length: 13; J gene: TRBJ2-3; CDR3 protein: CASRVDNTDTQYF; CDR3 DNA: TGTGCCAGCAGGGTGGACAACACAGATACGCAGTATTTT